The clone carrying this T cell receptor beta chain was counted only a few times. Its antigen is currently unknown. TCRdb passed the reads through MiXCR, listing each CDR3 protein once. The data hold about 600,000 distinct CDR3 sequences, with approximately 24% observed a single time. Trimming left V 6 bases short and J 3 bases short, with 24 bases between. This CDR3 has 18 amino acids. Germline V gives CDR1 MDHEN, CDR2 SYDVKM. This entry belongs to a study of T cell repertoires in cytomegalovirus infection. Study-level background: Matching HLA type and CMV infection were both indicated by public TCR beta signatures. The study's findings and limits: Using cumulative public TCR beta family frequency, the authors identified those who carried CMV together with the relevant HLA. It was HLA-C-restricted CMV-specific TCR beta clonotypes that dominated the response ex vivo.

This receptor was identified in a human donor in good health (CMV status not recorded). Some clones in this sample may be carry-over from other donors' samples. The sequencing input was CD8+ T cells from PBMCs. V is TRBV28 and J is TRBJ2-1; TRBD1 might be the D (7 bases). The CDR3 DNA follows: TGTGCCAGCAGGATCAACCGAGGCGGGGCAGGGGGCTACAATGAGCAGTTCTTC. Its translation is CASRINRGGAGGYNEQFF. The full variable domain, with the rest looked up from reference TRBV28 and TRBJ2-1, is DVKVTQSSRYLVKRTGEKVFLECVQDMDHENMFWYRQDPGLGLRLIYFSYDVKMKEKGDIPEGYSVSREKKERFSLILESASTNQTSMYLCASRINRGGAGGYNEQFFGPGTRLTVL.